This T cell receptor beta chain was identified during a study of response to subunit inactivated influenza vaccine. General study findings and limits: The authors suggested that every seasonal influenza vaccination recruits few new T cells.

TCRdb passed the RT-PCR reads through MiXCR, listing each CDR3 protein once. Of about 520,000 distinct CDR3 sequences listed, less than 7.5% are singletons. Between the trimmed V and J ends, which lost 3 bases and 3 bases, there was a span of 8 bases. This CDR3 is built from 14 residues. In germline, CDR1 is SGHTA, CDR2 FQGNSA. This clonotype occurred many times. The antigen remains unidentified. This receptor was identified in a man in his fifties or sixties who received an inactivated influenza vaccine. J is TRBJ2-2 and V is TRBV7-2; D is unclear. The starting material was PBMCs from blood, obtained 23 months after vaccination. The chain's CDR3 is CASSLFFHTGELFF. In DNA form, the CDR3 reads TGTGCCAGCAGCTTGTTTTTCCACACCGGGGAGCTGTTTTTT.